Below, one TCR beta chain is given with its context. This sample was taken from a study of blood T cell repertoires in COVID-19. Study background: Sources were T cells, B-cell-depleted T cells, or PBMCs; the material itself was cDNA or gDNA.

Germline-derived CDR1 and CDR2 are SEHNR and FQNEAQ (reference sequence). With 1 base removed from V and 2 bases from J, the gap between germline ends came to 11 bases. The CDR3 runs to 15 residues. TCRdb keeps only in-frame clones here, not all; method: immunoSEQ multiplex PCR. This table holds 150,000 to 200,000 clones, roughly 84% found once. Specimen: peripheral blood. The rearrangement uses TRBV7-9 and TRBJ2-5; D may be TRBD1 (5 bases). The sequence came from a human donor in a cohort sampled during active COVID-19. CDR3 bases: TGTGCCAGCAGCTTAGTTCAGGGTGGGCAAGAGACCCAGTACTTC. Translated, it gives CASSLVQGGQETQYF.